This T cell receptor beta chain was captured in a study of OX40 agonist ivuxolimab in advanced cancers. About the study: Among those enrolled, mean age was 60 years (range roughly 20 to 85) and less than 90% were male. Eligibility rules accepted prior anti-PD-1, anti-PD-L1 or anti-CTLA-4 therapy, and 30% to 40% had some.

Autoimmune disease history or systemic immunosuppression was exclusionary. Regarding the study as a whole: At 0.1 to 3.0 mg/kg and by week 6, clonal expansion occurred in CD4+ and CD8+ blood T cells.

With regard to this clone: Its antigen is as yet unknown.

V lost 6 bases, J lost 4 bases, and 9 bases lay in between. Germline CDR1 reads SQVTM; CDR2 reads ANQGSEA. The CDR3 has 11 residues. The table came from immunoSEQ multiplex PCR; TCRdb's copy has only in-frame clones and leaves some out. Here the sample spans roughly 70,000 clones, roughly 78% being singletons. The J gene is TRBJ2-5, the V gene TRBV29-1; TRBD2 is a possible D gene (6 bases). This sample comprised CD4+ or CD8+ T cells sorted from blood, obtained in a trial of the OX40 agonist ivuxolimab. This clonotype was obtained from an adult with an advanced solid tumor such as melanoma, head and neck, liver or kidney cancer. The DNA for the CDR3 is TGCAGCGTAGCTAGCGTAGAGACCCAGTACTTC. Its translation is CSVASVETQYF.